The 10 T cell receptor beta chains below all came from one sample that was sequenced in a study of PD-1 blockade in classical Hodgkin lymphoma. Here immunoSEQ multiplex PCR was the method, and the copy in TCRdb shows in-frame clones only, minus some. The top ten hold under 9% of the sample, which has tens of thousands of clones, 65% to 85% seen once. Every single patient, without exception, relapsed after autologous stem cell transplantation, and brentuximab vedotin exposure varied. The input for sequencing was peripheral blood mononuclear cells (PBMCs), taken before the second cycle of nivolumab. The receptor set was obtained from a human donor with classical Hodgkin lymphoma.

For the CDR3, the DNA is TGCGCCAGCAGCTTGGACGGGACAGGGGTTAATGAGCAGTTCTTC. The encoded protein is CASSLDGTGVNEQFF. The chain carries TRBV5-1 and TRBJ2-1; 10 bases line up with TRBD1. The CDR3 is 15 amino acids. Germline V gives CDR1 SGHRS, CDR2 YFSETQ. V shed 0 bases, J shed 7 bases, and the junction held 4 bases outside the gene matches. Together with reference TRBV5-1 and TRBJ2-1, the CDR3 gives the full variable domain: KAGVTQTPRYLIKTRGQQVTLSCSPISGHRSVSWYQQTPGQGLQFLFEYFSETQRNKGNFPGRFSGRQFSNSRSEMNVSTLELGDSALYLCASSLDGTGVNEQFFGPGTRLTVL.

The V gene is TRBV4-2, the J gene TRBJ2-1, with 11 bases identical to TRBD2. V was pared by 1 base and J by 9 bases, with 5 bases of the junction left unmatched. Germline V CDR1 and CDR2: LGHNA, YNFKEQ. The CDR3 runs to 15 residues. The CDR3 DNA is TGTGCCAGCAGCCAAGGTTCTAGCGGGGGGCTTGAGCAGTTCTTC. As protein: CASSQGSSGGLEQFF.

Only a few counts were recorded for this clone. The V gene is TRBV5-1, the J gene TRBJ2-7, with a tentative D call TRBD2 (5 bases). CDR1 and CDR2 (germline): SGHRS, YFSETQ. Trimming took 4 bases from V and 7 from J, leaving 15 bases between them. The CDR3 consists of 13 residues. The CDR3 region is CASSPDPTGEQYF. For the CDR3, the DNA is TGCGCCAGCAGCCCGGACCCAACGGGGGAGCAGTACTTC.

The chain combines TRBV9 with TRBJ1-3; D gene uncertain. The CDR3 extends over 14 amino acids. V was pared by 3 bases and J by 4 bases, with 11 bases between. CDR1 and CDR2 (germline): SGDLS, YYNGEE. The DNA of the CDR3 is TGTGCCAGCAGCGGGACCCGGGAGGGAAACACCATATATTTT. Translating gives CASSGTREGNTIYF.

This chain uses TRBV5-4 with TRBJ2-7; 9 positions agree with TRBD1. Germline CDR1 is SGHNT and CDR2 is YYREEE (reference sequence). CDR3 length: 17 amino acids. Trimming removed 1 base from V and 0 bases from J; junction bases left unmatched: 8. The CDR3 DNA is TGTGCCAGCAGCTTGAGGGTTGGACAGGGGAGCTCCTACGAGCAGTACTTC. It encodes CASSLRVGQGSSYEQYF.

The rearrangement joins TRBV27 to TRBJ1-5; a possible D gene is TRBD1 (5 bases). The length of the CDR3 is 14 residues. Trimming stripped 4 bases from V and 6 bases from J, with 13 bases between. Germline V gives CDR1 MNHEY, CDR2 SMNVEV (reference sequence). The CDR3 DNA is TGTGCCAGCAGTTCCTCGGGGCCCTCTCAGCCCCAGCATTTT. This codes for CASSSSGPSQPQHF.

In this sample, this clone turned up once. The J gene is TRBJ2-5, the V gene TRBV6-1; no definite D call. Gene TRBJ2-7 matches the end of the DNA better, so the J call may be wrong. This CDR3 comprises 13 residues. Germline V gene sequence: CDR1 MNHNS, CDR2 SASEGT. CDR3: CASSGQASYEQYF. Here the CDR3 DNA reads TGTGCCAGCAGTGGCCAGGCCTCCTACGAGCAGTACTTC.

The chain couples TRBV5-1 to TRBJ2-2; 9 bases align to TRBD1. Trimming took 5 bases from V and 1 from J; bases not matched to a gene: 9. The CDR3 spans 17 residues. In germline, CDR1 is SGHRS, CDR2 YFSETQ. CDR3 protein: CASRLTGTGMNTGELFF. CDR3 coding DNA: TGCGCCAGCAGGCTGACCGGGACAGGGATGAACACCGGGGAGCTGTTTTTT.

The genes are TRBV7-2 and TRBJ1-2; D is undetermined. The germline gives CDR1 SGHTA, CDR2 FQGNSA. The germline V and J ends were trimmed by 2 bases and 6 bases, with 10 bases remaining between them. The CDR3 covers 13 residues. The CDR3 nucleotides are TGTGCCAGCAGCTTACGTTCGGGCGATGGCTACACCTTC. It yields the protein CASSLRSGDGYTF. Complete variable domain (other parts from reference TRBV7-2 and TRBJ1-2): GAGVSQSPSNKVTEKGKDVELRCDPISGHTALYWYRQSLGQGLEFLIYFQGNSAPDKSGLPSDRFSAERTGGSVSTLTIQRTQQEDSAVYLCASSLRSGDGYTFGSGTRLTVV.

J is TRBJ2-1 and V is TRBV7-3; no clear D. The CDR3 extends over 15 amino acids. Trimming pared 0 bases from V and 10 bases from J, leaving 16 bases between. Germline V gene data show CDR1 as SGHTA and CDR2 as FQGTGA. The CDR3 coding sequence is TGTGCCAGCAGCTTAACCCTAGGGCCCAGACGGGAGCAGTTCTTC. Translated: CASSLTLGPRREQFF.